This TCR beta chain appears in the sequencing data of a study of follicular helper T cells after annual influenza vaccination. About the research overall: After each seasonal flu vaccination, blood came on days 0, 7 and 28. Some donors were sampled over the 2013-2014, 2014-2015 and 2015-2016 vaccinations. Study-wide results and caveats: Plasmablast frequency change correlated with clonality change in ICOS+CD38+ cTfh.

Trimming left V 5 bases short and J 4 bases short, with 9 bases between. The CDR3 spans 11 residues. Germline CDR1 and CDR2: DFQATT and SNEGSKA (reference sequence). Each time point used about 35 to 110 mL of blood. About this clone: Its antigen is unknown.

Sequencing used immunoSEQ multiplex PCR; TCRdb keeps in-frame clones, though not all of them. The table lists 10,000 or so clones, 70% to 85% of them singletons. This rearrangement joins TRBV20-1 to TRBJ2-7; no clear D gene. This specimen was CXCR5- memory CD4+ T cells sorted from blood, taken 6 weeks after influenza vaccination. The receptor's source is an adult who received the influenza vaccine. The CDR3 DNA reads as TGCAGTGCTTCTAGTTCGTACGAGCAGTACTTC. Protein product: CSASSSYEQYF.